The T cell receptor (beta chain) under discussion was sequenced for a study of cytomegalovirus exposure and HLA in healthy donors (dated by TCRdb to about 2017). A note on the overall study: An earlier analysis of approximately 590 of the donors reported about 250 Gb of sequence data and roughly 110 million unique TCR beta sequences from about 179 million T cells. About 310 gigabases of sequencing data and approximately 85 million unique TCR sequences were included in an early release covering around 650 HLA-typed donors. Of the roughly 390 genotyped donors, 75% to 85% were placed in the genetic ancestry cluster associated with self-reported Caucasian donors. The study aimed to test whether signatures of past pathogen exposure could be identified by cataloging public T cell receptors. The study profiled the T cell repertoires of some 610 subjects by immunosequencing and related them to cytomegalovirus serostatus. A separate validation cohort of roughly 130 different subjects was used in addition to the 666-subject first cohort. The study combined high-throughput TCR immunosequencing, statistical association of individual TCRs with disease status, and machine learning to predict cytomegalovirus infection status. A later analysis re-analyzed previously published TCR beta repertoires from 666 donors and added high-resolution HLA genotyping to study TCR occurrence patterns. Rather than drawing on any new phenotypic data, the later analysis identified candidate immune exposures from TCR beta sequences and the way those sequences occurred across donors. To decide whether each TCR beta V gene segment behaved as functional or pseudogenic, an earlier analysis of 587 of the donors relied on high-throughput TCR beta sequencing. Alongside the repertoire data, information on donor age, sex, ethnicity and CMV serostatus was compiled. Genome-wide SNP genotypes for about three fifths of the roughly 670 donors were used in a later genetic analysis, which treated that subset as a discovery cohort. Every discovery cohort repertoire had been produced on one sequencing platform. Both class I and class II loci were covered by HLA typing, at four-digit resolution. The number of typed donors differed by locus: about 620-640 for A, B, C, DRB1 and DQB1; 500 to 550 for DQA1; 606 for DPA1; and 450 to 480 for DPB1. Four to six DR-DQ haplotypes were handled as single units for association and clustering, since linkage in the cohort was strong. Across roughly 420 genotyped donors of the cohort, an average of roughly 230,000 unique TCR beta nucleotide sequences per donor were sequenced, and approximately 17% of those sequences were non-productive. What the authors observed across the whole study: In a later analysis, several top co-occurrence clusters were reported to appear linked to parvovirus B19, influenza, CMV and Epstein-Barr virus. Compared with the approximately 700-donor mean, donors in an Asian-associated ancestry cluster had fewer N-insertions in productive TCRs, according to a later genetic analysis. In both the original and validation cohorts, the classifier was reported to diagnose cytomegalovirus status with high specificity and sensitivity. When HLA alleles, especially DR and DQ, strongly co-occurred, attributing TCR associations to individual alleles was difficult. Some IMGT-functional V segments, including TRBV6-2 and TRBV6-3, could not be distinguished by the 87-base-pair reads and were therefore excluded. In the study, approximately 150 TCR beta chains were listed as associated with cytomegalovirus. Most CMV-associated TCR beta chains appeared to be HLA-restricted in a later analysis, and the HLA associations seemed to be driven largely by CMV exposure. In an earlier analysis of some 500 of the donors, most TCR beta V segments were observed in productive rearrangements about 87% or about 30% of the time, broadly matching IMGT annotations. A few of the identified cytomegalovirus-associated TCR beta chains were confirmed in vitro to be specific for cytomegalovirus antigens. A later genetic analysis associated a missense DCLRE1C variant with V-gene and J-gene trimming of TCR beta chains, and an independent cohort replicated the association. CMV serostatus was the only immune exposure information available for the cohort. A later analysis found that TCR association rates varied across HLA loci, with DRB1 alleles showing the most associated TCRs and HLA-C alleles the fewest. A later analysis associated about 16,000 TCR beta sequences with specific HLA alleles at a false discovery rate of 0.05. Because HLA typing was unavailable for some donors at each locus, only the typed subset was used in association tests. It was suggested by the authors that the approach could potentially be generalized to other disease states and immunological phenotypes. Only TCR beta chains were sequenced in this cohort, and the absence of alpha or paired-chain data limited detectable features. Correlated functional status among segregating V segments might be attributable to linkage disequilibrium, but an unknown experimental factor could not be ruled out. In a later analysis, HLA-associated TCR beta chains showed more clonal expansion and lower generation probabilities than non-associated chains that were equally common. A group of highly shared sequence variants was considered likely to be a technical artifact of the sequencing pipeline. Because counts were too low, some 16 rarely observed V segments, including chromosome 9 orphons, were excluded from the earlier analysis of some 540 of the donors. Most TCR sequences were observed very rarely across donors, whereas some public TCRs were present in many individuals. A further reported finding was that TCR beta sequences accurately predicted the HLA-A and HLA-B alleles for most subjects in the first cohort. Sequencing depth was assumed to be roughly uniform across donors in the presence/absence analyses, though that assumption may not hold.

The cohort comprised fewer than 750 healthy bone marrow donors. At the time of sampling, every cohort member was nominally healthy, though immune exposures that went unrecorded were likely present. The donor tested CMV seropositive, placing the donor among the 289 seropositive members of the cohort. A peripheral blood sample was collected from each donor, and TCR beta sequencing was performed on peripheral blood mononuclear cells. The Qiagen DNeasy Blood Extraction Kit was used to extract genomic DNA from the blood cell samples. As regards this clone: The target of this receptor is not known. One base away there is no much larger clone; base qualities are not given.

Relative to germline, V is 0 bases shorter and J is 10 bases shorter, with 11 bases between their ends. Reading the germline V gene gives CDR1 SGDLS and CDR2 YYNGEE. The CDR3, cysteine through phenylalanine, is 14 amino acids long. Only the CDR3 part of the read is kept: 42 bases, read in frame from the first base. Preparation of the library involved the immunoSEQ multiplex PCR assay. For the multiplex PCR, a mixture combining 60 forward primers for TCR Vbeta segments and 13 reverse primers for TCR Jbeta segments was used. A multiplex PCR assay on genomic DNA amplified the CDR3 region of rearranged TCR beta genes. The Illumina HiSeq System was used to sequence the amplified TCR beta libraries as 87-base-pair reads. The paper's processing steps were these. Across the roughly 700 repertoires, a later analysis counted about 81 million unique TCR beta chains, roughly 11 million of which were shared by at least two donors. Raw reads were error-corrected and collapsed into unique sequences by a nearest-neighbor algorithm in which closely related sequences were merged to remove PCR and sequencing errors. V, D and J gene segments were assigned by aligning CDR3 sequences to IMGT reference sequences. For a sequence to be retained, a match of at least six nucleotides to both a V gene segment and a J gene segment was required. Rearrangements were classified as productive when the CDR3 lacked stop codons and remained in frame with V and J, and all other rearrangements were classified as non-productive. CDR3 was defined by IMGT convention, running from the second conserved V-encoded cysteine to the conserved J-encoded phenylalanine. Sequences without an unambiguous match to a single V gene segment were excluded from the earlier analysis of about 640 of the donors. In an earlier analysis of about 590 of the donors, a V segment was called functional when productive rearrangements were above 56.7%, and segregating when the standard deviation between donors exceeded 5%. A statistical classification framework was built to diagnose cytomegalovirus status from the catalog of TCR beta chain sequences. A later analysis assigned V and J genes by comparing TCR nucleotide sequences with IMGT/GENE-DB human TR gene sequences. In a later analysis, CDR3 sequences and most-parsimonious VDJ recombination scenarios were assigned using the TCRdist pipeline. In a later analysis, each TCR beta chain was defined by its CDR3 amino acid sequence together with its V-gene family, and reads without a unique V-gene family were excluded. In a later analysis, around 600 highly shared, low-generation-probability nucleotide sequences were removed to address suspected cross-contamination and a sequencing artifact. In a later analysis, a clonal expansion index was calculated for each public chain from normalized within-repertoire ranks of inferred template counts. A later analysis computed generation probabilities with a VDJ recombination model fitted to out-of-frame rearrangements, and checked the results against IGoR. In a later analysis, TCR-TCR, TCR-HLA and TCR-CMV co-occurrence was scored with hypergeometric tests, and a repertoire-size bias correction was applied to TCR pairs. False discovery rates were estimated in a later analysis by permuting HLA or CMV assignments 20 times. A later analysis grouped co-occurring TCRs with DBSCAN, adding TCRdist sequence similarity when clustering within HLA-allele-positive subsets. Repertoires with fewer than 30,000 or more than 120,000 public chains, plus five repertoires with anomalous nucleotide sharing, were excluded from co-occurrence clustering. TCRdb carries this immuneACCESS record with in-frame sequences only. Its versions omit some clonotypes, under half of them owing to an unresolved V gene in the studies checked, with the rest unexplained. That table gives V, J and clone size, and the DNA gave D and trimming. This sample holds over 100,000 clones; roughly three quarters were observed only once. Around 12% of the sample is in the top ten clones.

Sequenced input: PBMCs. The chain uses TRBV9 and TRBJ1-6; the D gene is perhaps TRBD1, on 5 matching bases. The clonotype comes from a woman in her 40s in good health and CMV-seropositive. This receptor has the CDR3 CASSVVPGWSPLHF. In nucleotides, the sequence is TGTGCCAGCAGCGTAGTCCCAGGGTGGTCACCCCTCCACTTT.